Sequencing of this TCR beta chain was carried out in a study of blood T cell repertoires in COVID-19. Libraries were prepared by immunoSEQ multiplex PCR; TCRdb keeps only in-frame clonotypes and omits some of them. The sample yields 250,000 to 300,000 clones, 65% to 90% seen once. V lost 4 bases, J lost 0 bases, and 10 bases lay in between. CDR1 is SGDLS and CDR2 is YYNGEE in the germline V gene. CDR3 length: 14 amino acids. The sequencing sample was made of peripheral blood. The source is a woman in her 70s with COVID-19, enrolled during active disease. J is TRBJ1-2 and V is TRBV9, with a possible D match to TRBD1 (6 bases). The chain's CDR3 is CASSLGQANYGYTF. The CDR3, as DNA: TGTGCCAGCAGCCTGGGACAAGCTAACTATGGCTACACCTTC.